Shown below are 23 T cell receptor beta chains from a single sample sequenced in a study of human T cells and chemical hapten exposure (dated by TCRdb to 2020 to 2022). Unfractionated whole blood was collected in Tempus Blood RNA tubes, and total RNA was extracted from that blood. The method behind the library was 5' RACE. Sequencing used an Illumina MiSeq. TCRdb's own reprocessing of the public reads used fastp at Q25 and MiXCR and kept productive beta chains. Rows with a matching CDR3 protein are joined into one entry that keeps the most common DNA and genes. This sample lists roughly 110,000 distinct CDR3 sequences; approximately 20% were detected once. The biggest ten clones account for approximately 3% of the sample. The receptor source for this set is a human donor in good health.

This clonotype was seen a few times. This chain joins TRBV7-3 and TRBJ2-4; D possibly corresponds to TRBD2 (6 bases). Deletions cut 0 bases from V and 1 base from J, with 19 bases between. This CDR3 contains 19 residues. The V gene's germline CDR1 is SGHTA and CDR2 FQGTGA. CDR3 amino acids: CASSLTGAGSGGAKNIQYF. CDR3 in DNA: TGTGCCAGCAGCTTAACGGGTGCGGGGTCAGGAGGTGCCAAAAACATTCAGTACTTC. Full variable domain (remainder filled in from reference TRBV7-3 and TRBJ2-4): GAGVSQTPSNKVTEKGKYVELRCDPISGHTALYWYRQSLGQGPEFLIYFQGTGAADDSGLPNDRFFAVRPEGSVSTLKIQRTERGDSAVYLCASSLTGAGSGGAKNIQYFGAGTRLSVL.

Of note for this clonotype: Given a much more abundant clone one base away, this may be a read error. The CDR3 carries no conserved terminal phenylalanine or tryptophan, so it likely arises from a read error. J is TRBJ2-5 and V is TRBV10-1; a possible D gene is TRBD2 (6 bases). Germline lookup yields CDR1 WNHNN and CDR2 SYGVQD (reference sequence). The CDR3 contains 15 residues. Deletions cut 5 bases from V and 1 base from J, with 14 bases between. CDR3 bases: TGCGCCAGCAGTCGAGAACGGGGGATCCAAGAGACCCAGTACTTA. Its protein is CASSRERGIQETQYL.

This clonotype was counted a few times. This chain joins TRBV12-3 or TRBV12-4 and TRBJ2-4; TRBD2 agrees at 11 bases. The CDR3 consists of 18 residues. Unmatched junction bases numbered 11, after V lost 5 bases and J lost 2 bases. The CDR3 nucleotides read TGTGCCAGCAGTACTAGCGGGAGTAGGTATGGGTCCAAAAACATTCAGTACTTC. Amino acid sequence: CASSTSGSRYGSKNIQYF.

This chain links TRBV7-9 with TRBJ1-1; D call uncertain. The CDR3 loop spans 11 amino acids. CDR1 and CDR2 (germline): SEHNR, FQNEAQ (reference sequence). The V end was cut by 4 bases, the J end by 4 bases, with 4 bases between. The CDR3 nucleotides are TGTGCCAGCAGCTACAGCACTGAAGCTTTCTTT. It yields the protein CASSYSTEAFF. Full variable domain (remainder filled in from reference TRBV7-9 and TRBJ1-1): DTGVSQNPRHKITKRGQNVTFRCDPISEHNRLYWYRQTLGQGPEFLTYFQNEAQLEKSRLLSDRFSAERPKGSFSTLEIQRTEQGDSAMYLCASSYSTEAFFGQGTRLTVV.

This chain links TRBV10-3 with TRBJ2-1, with D possibly matching TRBD2 (5 bases). The CDR3 is 15 residues long. V was shortened by 2 bases and J by 3 bases, with 11 bases between the two germline ends. Looked up from germline, CDR1 is ENHRY and CDR2 is SYGVKD. The CDR3 loop reads CAISEVGVFYNEQFF. The CDR3 DNA sequence: TGTGCCATCAGTGAGGTGGGAGTCTTCTACAATGAGCAGTTCTTC.

This clonotype occurred a few times. The rearrangement uses TRBV13 and TRBJ1-1; tentatively, D is TRBD1 (5 bases). Trimming removed 2 bases at V and 7 bases at J, with 14 bases between. The CDR3 sequence is 14 residues long. Germline V gene lookup returns CDR1 PRHDT and CDR2 FYEKMQ (reference sequence). Written as DNA, the CDR3 is TGTGCCAGCAGCTTAACAGCAGGGACTAATGAAGCTTTCTTT. Protein product: CASSLTAGTNEAFF.

The chain joins TRBV5-4 to TRBJ1-1; D unresolved. Trimming pared 1 base from V and 2 bases from J, leaving 18 bases between. The CDR3 is 17 residues long. CDR1 is SGHNT, CDR2 YYREEE, per germline (reference sequence). CDR3 sequence (DNA): TGTGCCAGCAGCTTGTCTGGAAAGGCAGCTTATAACACTGAAGCTTTCTTT. Protein: CASSLSGKAAYNTEAFF.

V gene TRBV20-1 combines with J gene TRBJ2-3, with D perhaps matching TRBD2 (5 bases). Germline V CDR1 and CDR2: DFQATT, SNEGSKA (reference sequence). CDR3 length: 14 residues. Trimming left V 5 bases short and J 2 bases short, with 14 bases between. The DNA of the CDR3 is TGCAGTGCTGCGCCGGACTCAGTCACAGATACGCAGTATTTT. Protein: CSAAPDSVTDTQYF.

This sequence joins TRBV9 and TRBJ1-1, with D unresolved. V dropped 0 bases and J dropped 0 bases, with 12 bases sitting between them. Germline CDR1 and CDR2: SGDLS and YYNGEE. CDR3 length: 16 residues. The CDR3 nucleotides read TGTGCCAGCAGCGTAGTTCCGGTGGCGATGAACACTGAAGCTTTCTTT. It codes for CASSVVPVAMNTEAFF.

This chain links TRBV25-1 with TRBJ1-4; tentative D call: TRBD1 (5 bases). The CDR3 has 13 amino acids. V was trimmed by 6 bases and J by 2 bases, leaving 7 bases between them. Germline CDR1 reads MGHDK; CDR2 reads SYGVNS. Here the CDR3 reads CASSRATNEKLFF. In nucleotides, the CDR3 is TGTGCCAGCAGCAGGGCGACTAATGAAAAACTGTTTTTT.

This clonotype was seen ten or more times. The chain has TRBV7-9 and TRBJ2-5, with TRBD1 identical over 7 bases. Trimming at V came to 5 bases and at J to 1 base, leaving 4 bases not matched to a gene. The CDR3 has 14 amino acids. Germline V gene lookup returns CDR1 SEHNR and CDR2 FQNEAQ (reference sequence). The CDR3 DNA follows: TGTGCCAGCAGCCAAGGGACAGTCCAAGAGACCCAGTACTTC. Amino acid sequence: CASSQGTVQETQYF.

This clonotype was counted only a few times. CDR3 protein: CASSRGLSDTQYF. The CDR3 region has the DNA TGCGCCAGCAGCCGCGGACTCTCAGATACGCAGTATTTT. The chain links TRBV5-1 to TRBJ2-3; maybe TRBD2 (5 bases). This CDR3 is built from 13 residues. The V and J ends lost 4 bases and 4 bases respectively, with 10 bases between them. In germline, CDR1 is SGHRS, CDR2 YFSETQ.

This chain joins TRBV6-5 and TRBJ2-7; 8 nucleotides line up with TRBD1. This CDR3 is 15 amino acids long. Germline CDR1 reads MNHEY; CDR2 reads SVGAGI. With 5 bases clipped from V and 4 bases from J, the junction kept 10 bases outside the gene matches. This CDR3 is CASSRKQGEAYEQYF. DNA of the CDR3: TGTGCCAGCAGTCGAAAACAGGGGGAGGCGTACGAGCAGTACTTC.

The rearrangement uses TRBV28 and TRBJ2-1; TRBD1 is a possible D gene (6 bases). Trimming shortened V by 6 bases and J by 3 bases, and 18 bases separated the two germline ends. The CDR3 has 16 amino acids. CDR1 MDHEN and CDR2 SYDVKM come from the germline V gene. The CDR3 DNA is TGTGCCAGCAGCCATTTGGGGGCGGGCAACTACAATGAGCAGTTCTTC. This translates into CASSHLGAGNYNEQFF.

This clonotype was counted only a few times. V gene TRBV7-2 combines with J gene TRBJ2-3, with D unresolved. Germline-derived CDR1 and CDR2 are SGHTA and FQGNSA. The CDR3 covers 13 residues. V lost 1 base and J lost 10, with 12 bases in between. CDR3 loop: CASSLGPLGSQYF. The CDR3 DNA reads as TGTGCCAGCAGCTTAGGTCCCTTGGGGTCGCAGTATTTT. The full variable domain, completed using reference TRBV7-2 and TRBJ2-3, is GAGVSQSPSNKVTEKGKDVELRCDPISGHTALYWYRQSLGQGLEFLIYFQGNSAPDKSGLPSDRFSAERTGGSVSTLTIQRTQQEDSAVYLCASSLGPLGSQYFGPGTRLTVL.

The chain is built from TRBV28 and TRBJ2-1; TRBD2 might be the D (6 bases). In germline, CDR1 is MDHEN, CDR2 SYDVKM. This CDR3 is built from 13 residues. Trimming pared 6 bases from V and 10 bases from J, leaving 16 bases between. For the CDR3, the DNA is TGTGCCAGCAGACCCGGAGGGAGCTGGGAGCAGTTCTTC. Its protein is CASRPGGSWEQFF.

This clonotype was detected a few times. The chain couples TRBV28 to TRBJ1-3; possible D gene TRBD1, 5 bases. The CDR3 has 14 amino acids. Germline V gene data show CDR1 as MDHEN and CDR2 as SYDVKM. Trimming cost V 2 bases and J 5 bases, with 10 bases left between them. CDR3 in DNA: TGTGCCAGCAGTTTACGGCAGGGCCGAAACACCATATATTTT. As protein: CASSLRQGRNTIYF. The variable domain in full, with the rest retrieved from reference TRBV28 and TRBJ1-3, is DVKVTQSSRYLVKRTGEKVFLECVQDMDHENMFWYRQDPGLGLRLIYFSYDVKMKEKGDIPEGYSVSREKKERFSLILESASTNQTSMYLCASSLRQGRNTIYFGEGSWLTVV.

This clonotype was seen at least ten times. V and J are TRBV5-1 and TRBJ2-1; no firm D call. The CDR3 has 12 amino acids. In germline, CDR1 is SGHRS, CDR2 YFSETQ. Between the trimmed V and J ends, which lost 9 bases and 0 bases, there was a span of 7 bases. CDR3 amino acids: CATSSSYNEQFF. DNA of the CDR3: TGCGCCACCTCTAGCTCCTACAATGAGCAGTTCTTC.

The V call is TRBV29-1, the J call TRBJ2-7; no clear D gene. The germline V and J ends were trimmed by 7 bases and 4 bases, with 11 bases remaining between them. The CDR3 has 11 amino acids. CDR1 SQVTM and CDR2 ANQGSEA come from the germline V gene. CDR3 in DNA: TGCAGCGCTCGTATCAGTTACGAGCAGTACTTC. Amino acid sequence: CSARISYEQYF.

The genes are TRBV20-1 and TRBJ2-3; 10 bases are a match to TRBD1. V lost 5 bases to trimming and J lost 4 bases; unmatched junction nucleotides: 6. CDR3 length equals 14 residues. The V gene's germline CDR1 is DFQATT and CDR2 SNEGSKA (reference sequence). The DNA of the CDR3 is TGCAGTGCTGCCCTTGGACAGGGGGCAGATACGCAGTATTTT. This translates into CSAALGQGADTQYF.

The chain uses TRBV12-3 or TRBV12-4 and TRBJ2-5, with a weak D call TRBD1 (5 bases). Deletions cut 6 bases from V and 5 bases from J, with 13 bases between. The CDR3 has 13 residues. DNA for the CDR3: TGTGCCAGCAGCCCAGGGTCTATCGAGACCCAGTACTTC. Protein: CASSPGSIETQYF.

This clonotype was counted only a few times. This chain connects TRBV29-1 to TRBJ1-2; the D is unclear. The germline V gene encodes CDR1 SQVTM and CDR2 ANQGSEA. Trimming shortened V by 7 bases and J by 5 bases, and 29 bases separated the two germline ends. The CDR3 spans 17 residues. The CDR3 sequence is CSATTPREGTRTYGYTF. In nucleotides, the CDR3 is TGCAGCGCCACAACACCCCGGGAGGGCACAAGGACTTATGGCTACACCTTC.

V is TRBV20-1 and J is TRBJ2-5, with a possible D match to TRBD2 (5 bases). V was clipped by 3 bases and J by 5 bases, with 16 bases between them. Per the germline V gene, CDR1 is DFQATT and CDR2 is SNEGSKA (reference sequence). The CDR3 is 14 amino acids. CDR3 sequence (DNA): TGCAGTGCTAGGTTAGCCCTCGGGGTGGAGACCCAGTACTTC. This sequence encodes CSARLALGVETQYF.